This T cell receptor (beta chain) was captured in a study of cytomegalovirus exposure and HLA in healthy donors. Primers included in the PCR were 60 Vbeta and 13 Jbeta primers. TCRdb's copy holds only in-frame clones and misses some; the assay was immunoSEQ multiplex PCR. The sample has just over 50,000 clones. Trimming stripped 4 bases from V and 0 bases from J, with 11 bases between. CDR3 length equals 15 residues. Germline V CDR1 and CDR2: SGHNT, YYREEE (reference sequence). Input material: PBMCs. The V call is TRBV5-4, the J call TRBJ2-1; D unclear. The TCR comes from a woman aged 55-70 years in good health and CMV-seropositive. DNA of the CDR3: TGTGCCAGCAGCATGGCTGCGTCCTCCTACAATGAGCAGTTCTTC. Translation gives CASSMAASSYNEQFF.